This T cell receptor beta chain was profiled in a study of type 1 regulatory T cells. The wider study: T-allo10 is a Tr1-enriched, alloantigen-specific CD4 T cell product made in vitro.

TCRdb passed the reads through MiXCR, listing each CDR3 protein once. The sample includes about 18,000 distinct CDR3 sequences, roughly 10% of them seen just once. This clonotype was recorded at least ten times. V trimming: 7 bases; J trimming: 6 bases; junction bases outside the gene matches: 13. Germline V gives CDR1 SGHTA, CDR2 FQGNSA. CDR3 length equals 16 residues. The receptor was derived from a human donor in good health. Sequenced material: CD4+ T cells, either the whole sample or a sorted fraction (not recorded which). The rearrangement joins TRBV7-2 to TRBJ2-2; 8 bases align to TRBD1. The CDR3, as DNA: TGTGCCAGCAAATCGTCCTTCGGACAGGGTCCCGGGGAGCTGTTTTTT. As protein: CASKSSFGQGPGELFF.